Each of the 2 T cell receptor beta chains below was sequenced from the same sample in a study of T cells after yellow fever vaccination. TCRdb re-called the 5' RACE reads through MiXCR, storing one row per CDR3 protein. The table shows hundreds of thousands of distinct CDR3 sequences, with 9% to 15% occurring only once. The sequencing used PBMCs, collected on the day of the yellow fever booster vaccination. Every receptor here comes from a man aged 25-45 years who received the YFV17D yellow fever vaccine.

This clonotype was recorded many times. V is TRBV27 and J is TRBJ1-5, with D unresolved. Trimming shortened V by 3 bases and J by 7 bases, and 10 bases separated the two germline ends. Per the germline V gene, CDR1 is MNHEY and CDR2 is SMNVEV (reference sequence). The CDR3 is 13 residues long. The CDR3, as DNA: TGTGCCAGCAGTTTTCGGGGAGGGCAGCCCCAGCATTTT. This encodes CASSFRGGQPQHF.

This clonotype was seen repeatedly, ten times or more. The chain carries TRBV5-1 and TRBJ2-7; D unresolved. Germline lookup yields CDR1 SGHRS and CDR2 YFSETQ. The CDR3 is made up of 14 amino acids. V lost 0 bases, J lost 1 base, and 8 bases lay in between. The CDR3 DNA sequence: TGCGCCAGCAGCTTGGGAGGATATTCCTACGAGCAGTACTTC. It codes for CASSLGGYSYEQYF.